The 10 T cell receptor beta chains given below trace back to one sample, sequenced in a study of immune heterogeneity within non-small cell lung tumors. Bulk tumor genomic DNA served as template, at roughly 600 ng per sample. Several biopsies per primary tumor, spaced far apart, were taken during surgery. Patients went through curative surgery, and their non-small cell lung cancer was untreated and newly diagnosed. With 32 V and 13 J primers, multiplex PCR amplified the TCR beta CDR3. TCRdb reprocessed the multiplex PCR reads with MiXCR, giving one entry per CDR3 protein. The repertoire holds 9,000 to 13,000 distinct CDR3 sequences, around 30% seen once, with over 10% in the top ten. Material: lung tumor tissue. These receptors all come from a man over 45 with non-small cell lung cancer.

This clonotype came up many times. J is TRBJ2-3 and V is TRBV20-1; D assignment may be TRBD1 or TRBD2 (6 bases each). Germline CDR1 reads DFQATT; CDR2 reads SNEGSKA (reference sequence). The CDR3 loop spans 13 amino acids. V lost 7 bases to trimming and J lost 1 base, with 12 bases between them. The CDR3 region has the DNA TGCAGTGTCGGGGGCCCGGGCACAGATACGCAGTATTTT. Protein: CSVGGPGTDTQYF.

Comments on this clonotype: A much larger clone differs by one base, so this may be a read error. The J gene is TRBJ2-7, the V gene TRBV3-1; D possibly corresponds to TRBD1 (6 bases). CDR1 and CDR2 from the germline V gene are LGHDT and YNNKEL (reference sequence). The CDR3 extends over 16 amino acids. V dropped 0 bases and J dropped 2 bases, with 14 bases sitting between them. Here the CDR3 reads CASSQDPWGRAYEQYF. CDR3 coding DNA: TGTGCCAGCAGCCAAGATCCTTGGGGGCGGGCCTACGAGCAGTACTTC.

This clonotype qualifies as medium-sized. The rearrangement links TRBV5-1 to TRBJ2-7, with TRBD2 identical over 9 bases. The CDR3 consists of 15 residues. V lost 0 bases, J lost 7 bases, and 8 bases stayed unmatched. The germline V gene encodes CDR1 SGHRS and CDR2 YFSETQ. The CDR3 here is CASSLALGLAQEQYF. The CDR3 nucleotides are TGCGCCAGCAGCTTGGCCCTTGGACTAGCGCAAGAGCAGTACTTC.

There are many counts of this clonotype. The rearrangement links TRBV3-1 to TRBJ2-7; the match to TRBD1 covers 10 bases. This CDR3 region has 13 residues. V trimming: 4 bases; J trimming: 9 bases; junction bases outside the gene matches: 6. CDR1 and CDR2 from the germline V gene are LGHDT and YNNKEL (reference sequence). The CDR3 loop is CASSRQGAYVQYF. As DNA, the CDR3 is TGTGCCAGCAGCCGACAGGGGGCGTATGTGCAGTACTTC.

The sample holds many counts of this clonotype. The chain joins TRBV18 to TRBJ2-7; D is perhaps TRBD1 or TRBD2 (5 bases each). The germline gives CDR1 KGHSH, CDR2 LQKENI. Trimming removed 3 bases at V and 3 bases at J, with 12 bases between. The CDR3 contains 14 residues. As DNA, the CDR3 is TGTGCCAGCTCACCTGGGACCCACGACTACGAGCAGTACTTC. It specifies CASSPGTHDYEQYF.

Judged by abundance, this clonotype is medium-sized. CDR3 protein: CASSLAGQGSNQPQHF. CDR3 sequence (DNA): TGTGCCAGCAGTTTAGCCGGACAGGGTTCGAATCAGCCCCAGCATTTT. The chain employs TRBV12-3 or TRBV12-4 and TRBJ1-5, with 8 positions matching TRBD1. V dropped 0 bases and J dropped 4; count of bases not matched to a gene: 5. CDR3 size: 16 residues.

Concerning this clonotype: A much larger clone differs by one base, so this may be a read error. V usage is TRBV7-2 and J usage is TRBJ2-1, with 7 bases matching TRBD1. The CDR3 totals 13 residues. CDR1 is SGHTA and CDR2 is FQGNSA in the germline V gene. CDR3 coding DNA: TGTGCCAACAGCTTTCAACAGGGGAATGAGCAGTTCTTC. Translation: CANSFQQGNEQFF.

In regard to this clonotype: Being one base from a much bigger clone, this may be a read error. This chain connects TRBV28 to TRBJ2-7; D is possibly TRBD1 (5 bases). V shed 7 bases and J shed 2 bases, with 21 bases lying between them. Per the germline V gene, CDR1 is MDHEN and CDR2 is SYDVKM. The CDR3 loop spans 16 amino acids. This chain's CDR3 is CASIQPRGPSPYEQYF. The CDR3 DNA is TGTGCCAGCATTCAACCTAGGGGCCCAAGTCCCTACGAGCAGTACTTC.

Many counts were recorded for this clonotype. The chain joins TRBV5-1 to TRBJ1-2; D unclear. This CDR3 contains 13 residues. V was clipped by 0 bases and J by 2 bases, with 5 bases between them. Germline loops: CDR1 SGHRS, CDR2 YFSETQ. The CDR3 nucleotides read TGCGCCAGCAGCTTGGACACAAACTATGGCTACACCTTC. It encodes CASSLDTNYGYTF.

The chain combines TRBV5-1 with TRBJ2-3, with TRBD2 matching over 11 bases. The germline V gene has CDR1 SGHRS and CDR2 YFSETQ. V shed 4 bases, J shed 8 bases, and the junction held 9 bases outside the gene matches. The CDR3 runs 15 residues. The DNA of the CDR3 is TGCGCCAGCAGCCCTATAGCGGGAGGGCCGGTTACGCAGTATTTT. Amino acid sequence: CASSPIAGGPVTQYF.